This T cell receptor (beta chain) was sequenced for a study of blood T cell repertoires in COVID-19. Study-wide context: Acute and convalescent COVID-19 samples came from the United States, Italy and Spain.

Germline V gene sequence: CDR1 SGHTA, CDR2 FQGNSA. After removal of 2 bases from V and 5 bases from J, the junction contained 8 bases not matched to a gene. The CDR3 length is 16 residues. Original processing notes: Estimation of nucleated cell counts relied on the amplification of reference gene primers. Assay: immunoSEQ multiplex PCR; the TCRdb copy retains only in-frame clones and omits some. That table supplies the V and J calls and clone size; D and trimming were determined from the DNA. Among some 40,000 clones listed, about 88% were seen once. This TCR came from a human donor in a cohort sampled during active COVID-19. The rearrangement uses TRBV7-2 and TRBJ2-3, with TRBD2 matching over 9 bases. The sequenced sample consisted of peripheral blood. CDR3 sequence reads: CASSLPIAGDLDTQYF. The CDR3 bases are TGTGCCAGCAGCTTACCGATAGCGGGGGACCTAGATACGCAGTATTTT.